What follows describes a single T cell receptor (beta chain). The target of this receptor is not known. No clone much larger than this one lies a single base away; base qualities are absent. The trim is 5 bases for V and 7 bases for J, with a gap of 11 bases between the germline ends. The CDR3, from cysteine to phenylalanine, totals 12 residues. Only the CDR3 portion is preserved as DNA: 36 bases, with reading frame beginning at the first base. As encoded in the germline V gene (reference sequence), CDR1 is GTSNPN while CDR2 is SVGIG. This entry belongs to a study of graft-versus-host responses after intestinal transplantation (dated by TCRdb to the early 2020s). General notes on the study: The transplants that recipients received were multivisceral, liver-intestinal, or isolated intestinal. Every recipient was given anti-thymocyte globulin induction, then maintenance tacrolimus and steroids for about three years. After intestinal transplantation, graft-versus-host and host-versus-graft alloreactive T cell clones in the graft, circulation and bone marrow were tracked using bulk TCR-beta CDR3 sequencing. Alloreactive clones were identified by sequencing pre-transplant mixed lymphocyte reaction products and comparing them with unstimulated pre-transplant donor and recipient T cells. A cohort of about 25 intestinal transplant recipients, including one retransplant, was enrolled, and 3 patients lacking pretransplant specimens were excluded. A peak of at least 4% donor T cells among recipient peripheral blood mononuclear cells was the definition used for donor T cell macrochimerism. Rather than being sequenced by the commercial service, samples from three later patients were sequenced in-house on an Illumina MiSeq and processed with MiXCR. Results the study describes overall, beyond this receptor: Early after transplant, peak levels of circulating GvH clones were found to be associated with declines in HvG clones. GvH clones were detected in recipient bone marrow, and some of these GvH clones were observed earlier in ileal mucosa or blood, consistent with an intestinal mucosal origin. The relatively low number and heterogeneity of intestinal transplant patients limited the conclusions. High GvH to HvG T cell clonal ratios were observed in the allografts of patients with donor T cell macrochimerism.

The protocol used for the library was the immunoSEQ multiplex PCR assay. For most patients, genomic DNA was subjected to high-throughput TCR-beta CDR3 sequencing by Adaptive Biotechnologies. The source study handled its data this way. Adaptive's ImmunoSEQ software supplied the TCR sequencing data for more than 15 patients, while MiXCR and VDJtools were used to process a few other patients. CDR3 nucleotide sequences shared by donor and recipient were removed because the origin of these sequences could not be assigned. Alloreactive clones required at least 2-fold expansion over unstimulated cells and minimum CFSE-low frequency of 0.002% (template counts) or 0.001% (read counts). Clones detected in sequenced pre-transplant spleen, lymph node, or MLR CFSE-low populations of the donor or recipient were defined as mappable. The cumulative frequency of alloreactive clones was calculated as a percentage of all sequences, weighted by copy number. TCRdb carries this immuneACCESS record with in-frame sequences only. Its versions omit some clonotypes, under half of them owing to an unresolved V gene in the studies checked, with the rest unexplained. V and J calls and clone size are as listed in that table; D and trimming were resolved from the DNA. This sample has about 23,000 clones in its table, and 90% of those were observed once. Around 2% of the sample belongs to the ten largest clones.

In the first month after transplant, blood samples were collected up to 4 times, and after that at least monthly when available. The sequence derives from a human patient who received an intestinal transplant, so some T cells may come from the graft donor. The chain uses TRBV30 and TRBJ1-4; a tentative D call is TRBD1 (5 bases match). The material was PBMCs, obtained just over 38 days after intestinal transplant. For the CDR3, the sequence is CAWAGLGEKLFF. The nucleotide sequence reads TGTGCCTGGGCAGGGTTGGGTGAAAAACTGTTTTTT.